The rows below give T cell receptor beta chains drawn from one sample of a study of blood T cells in healthy people across ages. TCRdb re-derived calls from the 5' RACE reads in MiXCR, one entry per CDR3 protein. The data hold approximately 1.5 million distinct CDR3 sequences, with almost 35% observed a single time. The sequenced sample consisted of blood. The receptors were sampled from a woman in her 30s in good health. CDR3s include the opening cysteine and the closing phenylalanine or tryptophan. D genes are given only for firm matches. Some rows mark clone size as missing; the rest say once, few, many or name a class of expanded clone.

clone_size j_call cdr3_length d_call v_call cdr3_aa cdr3_nt
few TRBJ2-7 15 TRBD2 TRBV7-9 CASSLREGTSGEQYF TGTGCCAGCAGCTTACGGGAGGGGACGTCGGGCGAGCAGTACTTC
many TRBJ2-1 16 TRBD2 TRBV4-1 CASSQLAGSSYNEQFF TGCGCCAGCAGCCAACTAGCGGGTAGCTCCTACAATGAGCAGTTCTTC
few TRBJ2-3 16 TRBD2 TRBV12-3/TRBV12-4 CASGPGQRGSSDTQYF TGTGCCAGTGGACCGGGTCAGCGGGGCTCTTCAGATACGCAGTATTTT
. TRBJ2-5 14 TRBD2 TRBV7-9 CASSPGPREGTQYF TGTGCCAGCAGCCCCGGACCACGGGAGGGGACCCAGTACTTC
many TRBJ2-2 12 . TRBV27 CASSFGTGELFF TGTGCCAGCAGTTTCGGCACCGGGGAGCTGTTTTTT
. TRBJ2-5 14 . TRBV6-6 CASRSQDLGETQYF TGTGCCAGCAGATCCCAGGATTTGGGGGAGACCCAGTACTTC
. TRBJ2-1 16 TRBD2 TRBV3-1 CASSQGGTSGSYEQFF TGTGCCAGCAGCCAAGGGGGGACTAGCGGGAGTTATGAGCAGTTCTTC
once TRBJ1-1 15 TRBD1 TRBV30 CAWRPPSMNRGEAFF TGTGCCTGGAGACCACCCTCGATGAACAGGGGTGAAGCTTTCTTT
. TRBJ1-2 15 . TRBV9 CASSVARVSSYGYTF TGTGCCAGCAGCGTAGCGAGAGTTTCTAGCTATGGCTACACCTTC
. TRBJ2-1 15 TRBD2 TRBV6-5 CASNYGRAGGLEQFF TGTGCCAGCAATTACGGGCGAGCGGGGGGCTTAGAGCAGTTCTTC
few TRBJ2-7 15 . TRBV20-1 CSGAGLGRINYEQYF TGCAGTGGGGCGGGTCTCGGGCGGATTAACTACGAGCAGTACTTC
. TRBJ2-1 15 . TRBV11-2 CASSLEGVGYDEQFF TGTGCCAGCAGCTTAGAAGGGGTAGGGTACGATGAGCAGTTCTTC
few TRBJ2-3 14 . TRBV6-1 CASTQRAGGDTQYF TGTGCCAGCACCCAACGGGCGGGTGGAGATACGCAGTATTTT
few TRBJ2-7 14 . TRBV5-1 CASSSATYSYEQYF TGCGCCAGCAGCTCAGCCACCTACTCCTACGAGCAGTACTTC
few TRBJ2-7 13 . TRBV20-1 CSAPGSVSYEQYF TGCAGTGCTCCCGGAAGCGTCTCCTACGAGCAGTACTTC
. TRBJ2-7 14 . TRBV29-1 CSVGSQGGGYEQYF TGCAGCGTTGGGAGCCAAGGGGGAGGCTACGAGCAGTACTTC
. TRBJ2-3 13 . TRBV20-1 CSARSSPPDTQYF TGCAGTGCTAGGAGTTCGCCGCCAGATACGCAGTATTTT
few TRBJ2-7 16 TRBD1 TRBV20-1 CSAYPARDRGRNEQYF TGCAGTGCTTACCCGGCCCGGGACAGGGGACGAAACGAGCAGTACTTC
. TRBJ2-2 17 TRBD2 TRBV6-5 CASSHTKLAGATGELFF TGTGCCAGCAGTCACACAAAACTTGCGGGAGCCACCGGGGAGCTGTTTTTT
few TRBJ2-1 22 TRBD2 TRBV20-1 CSARALIMGLAGDEKVINEQFF TGCAGTGCTAGAGCCCTAATAATGGGACTAGCGGGAGATGAGAAAGTGATTAATGAGCAGTTCTTC